The 25 T cell receptor beta chains reported below all come from one sample, sequenced in a study of PD-1 blockade in classical Hodgkin lymphoma. Produced via immunoSEQ multiplex PCR; TCRdb's table is partial and in-frame only. This table holds roughly 68,000 clones, nearly 95% found once. Time point defined: newly diagnosed, previously untreated cHL patient sample. The sequenced sample consisted of peripheral blood mononuclear cells (PBMCs). These receptors all stem from a human donor with classical Hodgkin lymphoma.

V is TRBV7-9 and J is TRBJ1-2; tentatively, D is TRBD1 (6 bases). The CDR3 contains 19 residues. Per germline, CDR1 SEHNR and CDR2 FQNEAQ (reference sequence). V dropped 5 bases and J dropped 2 bases, with 27 bases sitting between them. CDR3 region: CASSPLGDWGLKENYGYTF. The CDR3 nucleotides read TGTGCCAGCAGCCCGTTGGGGGATTGGGGGCTGAAGGAAAACTATGGCTACACCTTC.

The gene calls are TRBV15 and TRBJ1-4; D not resolved. Trimming took 5 bases from V and 4 from J, leaving 8 bases between them. CDR1 and CDR2 from the germline V gene are LNHNV and YYDKDF (reference sequence). The CDR3 runs 13 residues. This chain's CDR3 is CATSAQSNEKLFF. CDR3 DNA sequence: TGTGCCACCAGCGCACAGAGTAATGAAAAACTGTTTTTT.

This chain joins TRBV27 and TRBJ1-6; perhaps TRBD1 as D (6 bases). Germline CDR1 and CDR2: MNHEY and SMNVEV (reference sequence). The V end was cut by 1 base, the J end by 1 base, with 14 bases between. The CDR3 spans 18 residues. The CDR3 here is CASSLYSRGFSYNSPLHF. The CDR3 DNA follows: TGTGCCAGCAGTTTATACAGCAGGGGATTTTCCTATAATTCACCCCTCCACTTT.

The rearrangement uses TRBV5-6 and TRBJ1-5; 9 nucleotides agree with TRBD1. V lost 4 bases to trimming and J lost 7 bases; unmatched junction nucleotides: 12. The germline CDR1 and CDR2 sequences are SGHDT and YYEEEE. This CDR3 contains 16 residues. CDR3 bases: TGTGCCAGCAGCCTCCGGGACAGGGCCCTCAGGCAGCCCCAGCATTTT. Its protein product is CASSLRDRALRQPQHF.

This chain uses TRBV6-5 with TRBJ2-1, with D unclear. CDR3 length equals 12 residues. V shed 10 bases and J shed 2 bases, with 9 bases lying between them. CDR1 is MNHEY and CDR2 is SVGAGI in the germline V gene. The CDR3 DNA is TGTGCCACGAAGACAACCTACAATGAGCAGTTCTTC. This sequence encodes CATKTTYNEQFF.

The chain links TRBV4-1 to TRBJ1-2; D is perhaps TRBD1 (5 bases). The germline V gene encodes CDR1 MGHRA and CDR2 YSYEKL. CDR3 length: 14 residues. Between the trimmed V and J ends, which lost 4 bases and 0 bases, there was a span of 9 bases. The CDR3, as DNA: TGCGCCAGCAGCCCAGGGACTACTAACTATGGCTACACCTTC. Translation gives CASSPGTTNYGYTF.

This clone appeared a single time. V gene TRBV2 combines with J gene TRBJ1-4; 7 nucleotides agree with TRBD1. Germline trimming cut 3 bases from V and 8 bases from J; bases unmatched to any gene: 6. This CDR3 region has 14 residues. CDR1 SNHLY and CDR2 FYNNEI come from the germline V gene. CDR3 region: CASSERQGGEKLFF. The DNA for the CDR3 is TGTGCCAGCAGTGAGAGACAGGGTGGCGAAAAACTGTTTTTT.

The chain combines TRBV2 with TRBJ1-3; possible D gene TRBD1, 5 bases. Germline V gene lookup returns CDR1 SNHLY and CDR2 FYNNEI. The V and J ends lost 7 bases and 2 bases respectively, with 12 bases between them. CDR3 length: 14 residues. The DNA of the CDR3 is TGTGCCAGCATTGGCGGGGCGGCTGGAAACACCATATATTTT. Translating gives CASIGGAAGNTIYF. The full variable domain, with the rest looked up from reference TRBV2 and TRBJ1-3, is EPEVTQTPSHQVTQMGQEVILRCVPISNHLYFYWYRQILGQKVEFLVSFYNNEISEKSEIFDDQFSVERPDGSNFTLKIRSTKLEDSAMYFCASIGGAAGNTIYFGEGSWLTVV.

There are a few counts of this clone. The chain recombines TRBV5-1 with TRBJ2-3; TRBD1 matches 7 bases. V dropped 0 bases and J dropped 8; count of bases not matched to a gene: 6. Germline V lookup: CDR1 SGHRS, CDR2 YFSETQ. CDR3 length: 14 amino acids. The CDR3 DNA is TGCGCCAGCAGCTTGGCTCAGGGGGTACGTACGCAGTATTTT. Encoded protein: CASSLAQGVRTQYF.

In nucleotides, the CDR3 is TGTGCCAGTAGTACGATAAGCGGGGGGTACGAGCAGTACTTC. Protein product: CASSTISGGYEQYF. The gene calls are TRBV19 and TRBJ2-7, with 9 bases aligning to TRBD2. From germline, CDR1 is LNHDA and CDR2 SQIVND (reference sequence). The CDR3 extends over 14 amino acids. V was clipped by 4 bases and J by 4 bases; unmatched bases: 5.

The genes are TRBV28 and TRBJ2-4; D gene unclear. The CDR3 is 15 residues long. Germline V gives CDR1 MDHEN, CDR2 SYDVKM. Between the trimmed V and J ends, which lost 6 bases and 0 bases, there was a span of 12 bases. The DNA of the CDR3 is TGTGCCAGCAGGCGGTCATACTTAGCCAAAAACATTCAGTACTTC. It encodes CASRRSYLAKNIQYF. Together with reference TRBV28 and TRBJ2-4, the CDR3 gives the full variable domain: DVKVTQSSRYLVKRTGEKVFLECVQDMDHENMFWYRQDPGLGLRLIYFSYDVKMKEKGDIPEGYSVSREKKERFSLILESASTNQTSMYLCASRRSYLAKNIQYFGAGTRLSVL.

The chain links TRBV9 to TRBJ2-5; TRBD2 might be the D (6 bases). CDR3 size: 15 residues. The V and J ends lost 6 bases and 5 bases respectively, with 20 bases between them. Looked up from germline, CDR1 is SGDLS and CDR2 is YYNGEE. CDR3 sequence (DNA): TGTGCCAGCAACCGCCGGGACTCCCTCGGGGAGACCCAGTACTTC. This encodes CASNRRDSLGETQYF.

The chain recombines TRBV6-5 with TRBJ1-2; D is uncertain. V gave up 6 bases and J gave up 1 base, with 6 bases separating them. This CDR3 spans 12 amino acids. Germline V gene sequence: CDR1 MNHEY, CDR2 SVGAGI. Written as DNA, the CDR3 is TGTGCCAGCAGGAAATATAACTATGGCTACACCTTC. This translates into CASRKYNYGYTF.

The chain is built from TRBV5-6 and TRBJ2-7; a possible D gene is TRBD1 (6 bases). V shed 4 bases and J shed 3 bases, with 20 bases lying between them. This CDR3 spans 16 amino acids. From germline, CDR1 is SGHDT and CDR2 YYEEEE. This CDR3 is CASSAGAVSSRYEQYF. CDR3 DNA: TGTGCCAGCAGCGCAGGGGCGGTTAGCTCCCGCTACGAGCAGTACTTC.

The chain joins TRBV6-1 to TRBJ2-7, with D tentatively TRBD1 (6 bases). Trimming cost V 0 bases and J 0 bases, with 9 bases left between them. Germline V gene lookup returns CDR1 MNHNS and CDR2 SASEGT. The CDR3 length is 15 residues. The CDR3 bases are TGTGCCAGCAGTGAAGCAGGGGGAAGCTCCTACGAGCAGTACTTC. It specifies CASSEAGGSSYEQYF.

This sequence joins TRBV11-1 and TRBJ2-3; tentatively, D is TRBD1 (5 bases). The CDR3 is 16 residues long. V lost 2 bases, J lost 3 bases, and 15 bases lay in between. Per germline, CDR1 SGHAT and CDR2 FQDESV (reference sequence). CDR3 nucleotide sequence: TGTGCCAGCAGCTTACAGTGGAAGGGGCGGACAGATACGCAGTATTTT. Translation: CASSLQWKGRTDTQYF.

This rearrangement joins TRBV7-9 to TRBJ1-2; 10 bases map to TRBD1. Germline V gene sequence: CDR1 SEHNR, CDR2 FQNEAQ (reference sequence). The V and J ends lost 5 bases and 2 bases, in that order; junction bases with no gene match: 2. The CDR3 is 14 amino acids. CDR3 amino acids: CASSPGQGNYGYTF. For the CDR3, the DNA is TGTGCCAGCAGCCCGGGACAGGGGAACTATGGCTACACCTTC.

The gene calls are TRBV28 and TRBJ1-5; 9 nucleotides agree with TRBD1. Germline V gene sequence: CDR1 MDHEN, CDR2 SYDVKM. Unmatched junction bases numbered 9, after V lost 3 bases and J lost 6 bases. This CDR3 has 16 residues. The CDR3 spells CASSLGQGLVGQPQHF. The CDR3 region has the DNA TGTGCCAGCAGTTTGGGACAGGGACTTGTGGGTCAGCCCCAGCATTTT.

This chain uses TRBV7-2 with TRBJ1-2, with a tentative D call TRBD1 (5 bases). Germline values: CDR1 SGHTA, CDR2 FQGNSA. The CDR3 runs 13 residues. Between the trimmed V and J ends, which lost 6 bases and 1 base, there was a span of 9 bases. The CDR3 is CASRRGFNYGYTF. The CDR3 nucleotides are TGTGCCAGCAGGAGGGGATTTAACTATGGCTACACCTTC.

The CDR3 coding sequence is TGTGCCAGCAGTTACGTTCAGGGGAGGAACTATGGCTACACCTTC. Amino acids: CASSYVQGRNYGYTF. J is TRBJ1-2 and V is TRBV6-5; D might be TRBD1 (6 bases). Germline V gene lookup returns CDR1 MNHEY and CDR2 SVGAGI. The CDR3 extends over 15 amino acids. The V end lost 2 bases, the J end lost 2 bases, and 12 bases lay between the germline ends.

The chain recombines TRBV18 with TRBJ1-1; D remains unclear. Germline CDR1 is KGHSH and CDR2 is LQKENI. Trimming took off 6 bases at V and 0 bases at J, with 11 bases between the two ends. The length of the CDR3 is 14 residues. The CDR3 is CASSLLRMNTEAFF. In nucleotides, the CDR3 is TGTGCCAGCTCTCTGTTACGGATGAACACTGAAGCTTTCTTT.

The chain employs TRBV7-8 and TRBJ2-5; D not certain. The CDR3 length is 14 residues. Germline CDR1 is SGHVS and CDR2 is FQNEAQ. Deletions cut 2 bases from V and 7 bases from J, with 14 bases between. The CDR3 loop reads CASSLNPSMGTQYF. CDR3 sequence (DNA): TGTGCCAGCAGCTTAAATCCCTCGATGGGGACCCAGTACTTC.

V usage is TRBV6-5 and J usage is TRBJ2-7; D gene ambiguous. Trimming removed 2 bases at V and 3 bases at J, with 11 bases between. Germline assignment: CDR1 MNHEY and CDR2 SVGAGI. The CDR3 runs to 14 residues. The CDR3 sequence is CASSYGLWLYEQYF. In DNA form, the CDR3 reads TGTGCCAGCAGTTACGGGTTGTGGCTCTACGAGCAGTACTTC.

The chain joins TRBV5-6 to TRBJ1-5; TRBD1 matches at 8 bases. The germline V gene encodes CDR1 SGHDT and CDR2 YYEEEE. The ends lost 1 base at V and 3 bases at J; junction bases unmatched: 3. The CDR3 loop spans 15 amino acids. The CDR3 protein is CASSLWQGANQPQHF. In DNA, the CDR3 is TGTGCCAGCAGCTTGTGGCAGGGGGCCAATCAGCCCCAGCATTTT.

The CDR3, as DNA: TGTGCCAGCAGCCGAGAAGTATGGGCCGGGGAGCTGTTTTTT. Translation gives CASSREVWAGELFF. This chain connects TRBV11-3 to TRBJ2-2; D unclear. The germline V and J ends were trimmed by 5 bases and 6 bases, with 13 bases remaining between them. The CDR3 consists of 14 residues. The V gene's germline CDR1 is SGHNT and CDR2 YENEEA.